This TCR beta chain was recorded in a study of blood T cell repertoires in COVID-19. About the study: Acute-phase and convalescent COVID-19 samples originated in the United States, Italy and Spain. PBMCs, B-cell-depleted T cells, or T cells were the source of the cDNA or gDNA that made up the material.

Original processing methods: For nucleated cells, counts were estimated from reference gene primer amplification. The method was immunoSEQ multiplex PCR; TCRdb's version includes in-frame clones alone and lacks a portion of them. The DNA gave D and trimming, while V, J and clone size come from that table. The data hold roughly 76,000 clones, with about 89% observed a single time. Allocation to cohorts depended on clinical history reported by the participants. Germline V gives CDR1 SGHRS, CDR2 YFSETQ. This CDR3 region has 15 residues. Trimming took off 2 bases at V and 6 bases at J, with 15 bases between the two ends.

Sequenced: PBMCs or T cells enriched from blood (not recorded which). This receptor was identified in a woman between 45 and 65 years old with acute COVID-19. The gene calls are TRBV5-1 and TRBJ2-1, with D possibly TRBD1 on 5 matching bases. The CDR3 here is CASSLSPERGNEQFF. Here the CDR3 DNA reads TGCGCCAGCAGCTTAAGTCCCGAAAGGGGCAATGAGCAGTTCTTC.